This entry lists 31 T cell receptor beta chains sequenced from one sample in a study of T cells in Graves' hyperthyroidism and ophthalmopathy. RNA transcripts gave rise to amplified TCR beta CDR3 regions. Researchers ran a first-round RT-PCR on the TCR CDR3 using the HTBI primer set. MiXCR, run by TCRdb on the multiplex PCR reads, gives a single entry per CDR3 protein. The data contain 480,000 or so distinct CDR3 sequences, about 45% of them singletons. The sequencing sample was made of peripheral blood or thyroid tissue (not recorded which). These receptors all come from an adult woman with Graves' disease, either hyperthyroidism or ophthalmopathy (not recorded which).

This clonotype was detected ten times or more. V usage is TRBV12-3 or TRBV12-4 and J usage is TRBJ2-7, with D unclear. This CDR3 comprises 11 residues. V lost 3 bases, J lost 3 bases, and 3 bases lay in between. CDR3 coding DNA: TGTGCCAGCAGTTTCGGCTACGAGCAGTACTTC. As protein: CASSFGYEQYF.

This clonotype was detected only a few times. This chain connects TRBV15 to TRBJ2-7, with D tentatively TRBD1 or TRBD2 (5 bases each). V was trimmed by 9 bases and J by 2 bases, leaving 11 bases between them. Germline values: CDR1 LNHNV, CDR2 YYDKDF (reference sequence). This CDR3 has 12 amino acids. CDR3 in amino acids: CATGRGPYEQYF. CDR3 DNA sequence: TGTGCCACGGGACGCGGACCCTACGAGCAGTACTTC.

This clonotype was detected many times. The CDR3 loop is CASSPPNRGVYEQYF. CDR3 nucleotides: TGTGCCAGCAGTCCCCCAAACAGGGGAGTATACGAGCAGTACTTC. The chain has TRBV6-6 and TRBJ2-7; 7 bases fit TRBD1. The CDR3 covers 15 residues. Germline V lookup: CDR1 MNHNY, CDR2 SVGAGI (reference sequence). J was trimmed by 4 bases and V by 5 bases; bases with no gene match: 11.

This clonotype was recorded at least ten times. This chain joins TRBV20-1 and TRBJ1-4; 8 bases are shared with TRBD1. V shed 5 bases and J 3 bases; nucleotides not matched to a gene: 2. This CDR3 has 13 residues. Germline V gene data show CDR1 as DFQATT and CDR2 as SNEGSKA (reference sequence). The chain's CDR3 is CSARTGPNEKLFF. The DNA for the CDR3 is TGCAGTGCTCGGACAGGGCCTAATGAAAAACTGTTTTTT.

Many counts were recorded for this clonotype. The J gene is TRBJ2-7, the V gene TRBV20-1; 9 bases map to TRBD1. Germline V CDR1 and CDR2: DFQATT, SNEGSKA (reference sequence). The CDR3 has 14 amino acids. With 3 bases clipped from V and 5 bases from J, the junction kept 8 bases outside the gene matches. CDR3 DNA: TGCAGTGCTAGGGATATGGGACAGGGCGACGAGCAGTACTTC. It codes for CSARDMGQGDEQYF.

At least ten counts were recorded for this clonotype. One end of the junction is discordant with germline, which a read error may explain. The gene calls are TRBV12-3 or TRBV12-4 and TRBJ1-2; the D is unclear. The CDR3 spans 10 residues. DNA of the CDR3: TGTGCCAGCAGTTTATTTTCTTTTCCCTTC. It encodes CASSLFSFPF.

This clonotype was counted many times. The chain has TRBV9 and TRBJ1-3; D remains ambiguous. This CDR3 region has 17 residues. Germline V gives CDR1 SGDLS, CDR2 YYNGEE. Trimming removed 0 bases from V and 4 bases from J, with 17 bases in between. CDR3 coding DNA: TGTGCCAGCAGCGTAGGAGAAAACTTGGGAGCAGGAAACACCATATATTTT. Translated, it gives CASSVGENLGAGNTIYF.

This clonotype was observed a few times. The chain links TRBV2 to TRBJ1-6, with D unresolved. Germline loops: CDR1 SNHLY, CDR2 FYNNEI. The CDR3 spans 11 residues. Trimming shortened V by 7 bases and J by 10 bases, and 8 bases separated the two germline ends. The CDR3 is CASTAESPLHF. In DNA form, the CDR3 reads TGTGCCAGCACCGCCGAATCACCCCTCCACTTT.

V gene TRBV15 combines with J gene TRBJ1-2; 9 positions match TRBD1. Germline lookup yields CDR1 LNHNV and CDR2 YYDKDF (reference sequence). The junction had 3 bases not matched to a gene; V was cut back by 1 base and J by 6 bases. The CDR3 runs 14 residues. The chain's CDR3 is CATSRGDRDDGYTF. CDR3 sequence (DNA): TGTGCCACCAGCAGAGGGGACAGGGACGATGGCTACACCTTC.

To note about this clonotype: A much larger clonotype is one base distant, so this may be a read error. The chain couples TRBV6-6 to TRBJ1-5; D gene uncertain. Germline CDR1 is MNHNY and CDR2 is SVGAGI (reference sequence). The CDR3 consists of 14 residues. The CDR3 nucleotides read TGTGCCAGCAGTTACAGGGCTTCCAATCAGCCCCGGCATTTT. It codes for CASSYRASNQPRHF.

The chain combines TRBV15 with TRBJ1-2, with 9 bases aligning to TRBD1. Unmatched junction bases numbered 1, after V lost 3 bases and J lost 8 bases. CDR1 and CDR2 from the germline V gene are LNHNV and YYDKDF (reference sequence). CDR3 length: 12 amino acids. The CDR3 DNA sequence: TGTGCCACCAGCAGGGGGACAGGGGGCTACACCTTC. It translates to CATSRGTGGYTF.

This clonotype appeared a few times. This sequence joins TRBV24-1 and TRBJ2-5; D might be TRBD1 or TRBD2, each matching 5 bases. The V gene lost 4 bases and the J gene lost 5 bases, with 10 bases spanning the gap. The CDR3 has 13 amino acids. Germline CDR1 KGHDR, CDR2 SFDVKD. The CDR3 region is CATSDPGHETQYF. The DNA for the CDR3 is TGTGCCACCAGTGACCCGGGGCACGAGACCCAGTACTTC.

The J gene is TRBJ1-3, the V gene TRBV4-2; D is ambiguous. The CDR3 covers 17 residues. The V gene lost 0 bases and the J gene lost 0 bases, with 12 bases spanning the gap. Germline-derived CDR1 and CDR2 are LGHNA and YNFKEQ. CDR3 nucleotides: TGTGCCAGCAGCCAAGATAGTTGGCTCAGCTCTGGAAACACCATATATTTT. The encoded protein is CASSQDSWLSSGNTIYF.

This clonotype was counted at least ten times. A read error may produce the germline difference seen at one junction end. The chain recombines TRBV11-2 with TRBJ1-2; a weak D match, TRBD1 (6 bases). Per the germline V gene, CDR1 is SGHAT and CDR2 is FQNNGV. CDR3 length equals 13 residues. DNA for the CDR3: TGTGCCAGCAGCTTAGTCGACGGGACACACGCCTTCTTC. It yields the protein CASSLVDGTHAFF.

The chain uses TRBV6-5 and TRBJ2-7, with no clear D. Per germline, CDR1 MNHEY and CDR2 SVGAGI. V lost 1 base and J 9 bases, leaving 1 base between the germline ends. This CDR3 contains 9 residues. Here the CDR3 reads CASSYWQYF. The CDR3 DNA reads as TGTGCCAGCAGTTACTGGCAGTACTTC.

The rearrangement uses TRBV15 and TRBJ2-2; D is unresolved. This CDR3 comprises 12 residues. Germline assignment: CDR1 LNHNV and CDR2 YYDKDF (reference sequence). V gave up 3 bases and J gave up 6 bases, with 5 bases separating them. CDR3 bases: TGTGCCACCAGCAGTAGGGCCGGGGAGCTGTTTTTT. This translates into CATSSRAGELFF.

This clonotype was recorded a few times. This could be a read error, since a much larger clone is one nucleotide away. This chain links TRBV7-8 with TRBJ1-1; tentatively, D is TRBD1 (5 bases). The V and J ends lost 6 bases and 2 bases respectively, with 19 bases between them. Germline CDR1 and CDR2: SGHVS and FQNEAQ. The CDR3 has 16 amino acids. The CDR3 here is CASRTGAGPPNTEAFF. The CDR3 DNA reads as TGTGCCAGCAGAACAGGAGCAGGGCCCCCTAACACTGAAGCTTTCTTT.

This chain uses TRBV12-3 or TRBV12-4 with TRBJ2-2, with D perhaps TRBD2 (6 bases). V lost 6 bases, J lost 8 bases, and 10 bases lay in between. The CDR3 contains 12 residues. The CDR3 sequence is CASSRRAGELFF. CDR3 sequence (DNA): TGTGCCAGCAGCCGGAGGGCAGGGGAGCTGTTTTTT.

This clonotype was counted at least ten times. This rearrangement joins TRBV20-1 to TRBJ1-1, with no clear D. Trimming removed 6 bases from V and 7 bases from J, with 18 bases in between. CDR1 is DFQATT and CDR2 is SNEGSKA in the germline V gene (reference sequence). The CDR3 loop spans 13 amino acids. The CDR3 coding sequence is TGCAGTGCAGGGAGAGGGAGTGGGGTTGAAGCTTTCTTT. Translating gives CSAGRGSGVEAFF.

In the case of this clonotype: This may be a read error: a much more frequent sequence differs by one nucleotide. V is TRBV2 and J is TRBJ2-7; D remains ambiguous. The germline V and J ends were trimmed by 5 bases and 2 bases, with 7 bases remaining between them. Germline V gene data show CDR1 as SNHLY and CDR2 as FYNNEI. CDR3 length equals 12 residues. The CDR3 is CASSYLPYEQYF. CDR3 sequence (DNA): TGTGCCAGCAGTTACCTCCCCTACGAGCAGTACTTC.

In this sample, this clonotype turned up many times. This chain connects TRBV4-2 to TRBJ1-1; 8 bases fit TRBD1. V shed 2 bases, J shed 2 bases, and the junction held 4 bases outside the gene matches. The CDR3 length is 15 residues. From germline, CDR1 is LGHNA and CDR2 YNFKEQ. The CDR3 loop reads CASSQRTGTNTEAFF. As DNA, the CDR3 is TGTGCCAGCAGCCAACGGACAGGGACAAACACTGAAGCTTTCTTT.

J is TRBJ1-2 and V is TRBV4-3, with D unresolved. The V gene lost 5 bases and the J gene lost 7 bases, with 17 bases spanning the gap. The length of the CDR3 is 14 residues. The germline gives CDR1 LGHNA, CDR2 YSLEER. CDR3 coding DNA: TGCGCCAGCAGCTTGGAGGGCAGCAACCTTGGCTACACCTTC. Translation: CASSLEGSNLGYTF.

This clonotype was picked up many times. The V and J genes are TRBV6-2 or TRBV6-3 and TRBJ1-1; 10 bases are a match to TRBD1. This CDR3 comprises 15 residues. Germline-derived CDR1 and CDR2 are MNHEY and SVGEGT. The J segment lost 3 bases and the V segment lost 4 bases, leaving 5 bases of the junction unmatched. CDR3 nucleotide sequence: TGTGCCAGCAGTTTCTCCGGGACAGGGGACACTGAAGCTTTCTTT. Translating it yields CASSFSGTGDTEAFF.

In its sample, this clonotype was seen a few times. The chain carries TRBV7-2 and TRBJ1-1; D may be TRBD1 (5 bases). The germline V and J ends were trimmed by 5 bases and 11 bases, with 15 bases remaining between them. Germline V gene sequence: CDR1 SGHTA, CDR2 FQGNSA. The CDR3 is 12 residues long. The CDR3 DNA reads TGTGCCAGCAGCCCAGGGCTCGTGGGTGCTTTCTTT. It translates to CASSPGLVGAFF. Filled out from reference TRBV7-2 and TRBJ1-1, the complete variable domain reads GAGVSQSPSNKVTEKGKDVELRCDPISGHTALYWYRQSLGQGLEFLIYFQGNSAPDKSGLPSDRFSAERTGGSVSTLTIQRTQQEDSAVYLCASSPGLVGAFFGQGTRLTVV.

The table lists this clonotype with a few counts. The CDR3 DNA is TGCAGCGTTGTGGTCGCTGGGGGGCGAGGCACCGGGGAGCTGTTTTTT. Its protein product is CSVVVAGGRGTGELFF. V is TRBV29-1 and J is TRBJ2-2; D might be TRBD1 or TRBD2, each matching 6 bases. The CDR3 is 16 amino acids. V was pared by 4 bases and J by 4 bases, with 19 bases between. Germline V lookup: CDR1 SQVTM, CDR2 ANQGSEA.

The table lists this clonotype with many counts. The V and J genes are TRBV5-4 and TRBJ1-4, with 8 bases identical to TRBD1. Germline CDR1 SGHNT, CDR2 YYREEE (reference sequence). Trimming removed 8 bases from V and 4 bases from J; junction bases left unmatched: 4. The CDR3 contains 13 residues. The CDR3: CASQGAGNEKLFF. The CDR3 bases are TGTGCCAGTCAGGGGGCCGGTAATGAAAAACTGTTTTTT.

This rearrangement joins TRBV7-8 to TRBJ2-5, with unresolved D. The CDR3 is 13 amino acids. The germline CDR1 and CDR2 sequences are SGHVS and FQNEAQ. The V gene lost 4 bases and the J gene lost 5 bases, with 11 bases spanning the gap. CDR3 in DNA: TGTGCCAGCAGCTCTATAGGGCGGGAGACCCAGTACTTC. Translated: CASSSIGRETQYF.

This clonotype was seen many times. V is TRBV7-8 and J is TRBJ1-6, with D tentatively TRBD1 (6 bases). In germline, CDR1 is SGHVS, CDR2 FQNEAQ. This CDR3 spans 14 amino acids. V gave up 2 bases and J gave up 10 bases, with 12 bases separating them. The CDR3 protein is CASSLFRGDSPLHF. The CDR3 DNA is TGTGCCAGCAGCTTATTTAGGGGGGACTCACCCCTCCACTTT.

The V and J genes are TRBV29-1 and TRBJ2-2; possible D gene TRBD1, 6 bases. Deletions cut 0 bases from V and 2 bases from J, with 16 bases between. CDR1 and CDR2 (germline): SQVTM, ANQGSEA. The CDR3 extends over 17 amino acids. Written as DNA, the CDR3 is TGCAGCGTTGAAGATACTTGGGCCAGGGGTAACACCGGGGAGCTGTTTTTT. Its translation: CSVEDTWARGNTGELFF.

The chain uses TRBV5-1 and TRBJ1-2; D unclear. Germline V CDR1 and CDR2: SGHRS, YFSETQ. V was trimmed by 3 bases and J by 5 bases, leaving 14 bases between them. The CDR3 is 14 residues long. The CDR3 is CASSSYSFGYGYTF. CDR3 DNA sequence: TGCGCCAGCAGCTCGTATTCTTTTGGGTATGGCTACACCTTC.

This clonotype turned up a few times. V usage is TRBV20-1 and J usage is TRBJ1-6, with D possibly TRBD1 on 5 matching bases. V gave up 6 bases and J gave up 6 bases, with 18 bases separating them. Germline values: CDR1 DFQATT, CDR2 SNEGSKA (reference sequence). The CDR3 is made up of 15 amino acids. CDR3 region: CSASSGMGVNSPLHF. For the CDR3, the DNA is TGCAGTGCAAGTTCAGGCATGGGGGTTAATTCACCCCTCCACTTT.